This TCR beta chain was found in a study of shared clonotypes between healthy human individuals. Overall study: Donors had three CD4 naive, three CD4 memory, two CD8 naive and one CD8 memory plate apiece.

As processed by the authors: ImmunoSEQ sequences covered only the junction and lacked quality scores; filtering therefore differed. Sequencing was performed with immunoSEQ multiplex PCR; in TCRdb, only in-frame clones are kept and a portion is missing. V, J and clone size are those of that table, while D and trimming were read from the DNA. Of under 2.5 million clones detected, less than 95% appear once; the ten largest clones hold approximately 0.41%. Looked up from germline, CDR1 is SGHDN and CDR2 is FVKESK. The V end was cut by 0 bases, the J end by 6 bases, with 0 bases between. The CDR3 runs 11 residues.

This sequence originates from a man aged 18 to 29 in good health. Some clones in this sample may be carry-over from other donors' samples. The sequencing input was naive CD4+ T cells from PBMCs. Subset: CD45RA+ positively selected. This sequence joins TRBV14 and TRBJ2-1; D ambiguous. The CDR3 spells CASSQDNEQFF. As DNA, the CDR3 is TGTGCCAGCAGCCAAGACAATGAGCAGTTCTTC.